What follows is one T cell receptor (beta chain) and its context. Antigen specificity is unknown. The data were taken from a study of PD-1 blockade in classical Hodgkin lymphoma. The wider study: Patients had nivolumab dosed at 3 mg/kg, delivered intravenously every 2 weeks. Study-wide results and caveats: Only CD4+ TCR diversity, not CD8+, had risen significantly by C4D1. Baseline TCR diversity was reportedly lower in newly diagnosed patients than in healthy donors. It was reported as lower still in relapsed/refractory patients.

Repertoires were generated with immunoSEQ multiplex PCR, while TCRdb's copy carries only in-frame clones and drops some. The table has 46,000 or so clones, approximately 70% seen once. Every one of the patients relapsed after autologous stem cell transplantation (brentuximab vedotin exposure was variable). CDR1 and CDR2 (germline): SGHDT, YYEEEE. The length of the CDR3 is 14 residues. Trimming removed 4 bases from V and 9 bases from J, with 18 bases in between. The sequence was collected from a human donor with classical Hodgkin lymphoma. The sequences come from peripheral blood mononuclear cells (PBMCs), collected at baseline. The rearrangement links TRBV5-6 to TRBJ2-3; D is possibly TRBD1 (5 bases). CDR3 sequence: CASSVSRLQETQYF. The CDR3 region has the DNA TGTGCCAGCAGCGTCTCTAGGCTACAGGAAACGCAGTATTTT.